These 25 T cell receptor beta chains originate from one sample sequenced in a study of shared clonotypes between healthy human individuals. Using immunoSEQ multiplex PCR, the repertoire was profiled, and TCRdb retains in-frame clones only, with some absent. The sample has fewer than 700,000 clones, roughly 96% seen once. Naive CD8 populations comprised CD45RO-negative cells positively selected for CCR7, excluding terminally differentiated effector memory CD45RA+ cells. What was sequenced was naive CD8+ T cells sorted from blood. Source of these receptors: a woman aged 25 to 39 in good health.

The CDR3 protein is CASSPSGTDTQYF. DNA for the CDR3: TGTGCCAGCAGCCCCAGTGGGACAGATACGCAGTATTTT. The rearrangement joins TRBV11-3 to TRBJ2-3; the D is unclear. Trimming left V 5 bases short and J 3 bases short, with 9 bases between. CDR3 size: 13 residues. Germline values: CDR1 SGHNT, CDR2 YENEEA.

The genes are TRBV6-1 and TRBJ1-1, with D perhaps matching TRBD1 (6 bases). CDR1 and CDR2 (germline): MNHNS, SASEGT. Trimming removed 0 bases from V and 5 bases from J, with 19 bases in between. This CDR3 is built from 17 residues. CDR3 nucleotide sequence: TGTGCCAGCAGTGAAGCGCGCCAGGGGCTCAGGGGAACTGAAGCTTTCTTT. Its protein product is CASSEARQGLRGTEAFF.

The J gene is TRBJ1-5, the V gene TRBV7-6; D remains unclear. There are 12 residues in the CDR3. V lost 1 base to trimming and J lost 6 bases, with 4 bases between them. Germline CDR1 and CDR2: SGHVS and FNYEAQ. The CDR3 reads CASSLGGQPQHF. The DNA for the CDR3 is TGTGCCAGCAGCTTAGGGGGTCAGCCCCAGCATTTT.

This clone came up once. V usage is TRBV5-1 and J usage is TRBJ2-3; D unresolved. Germline V gene sequence: CDR1 SGHRS, CDR2 YFSETQ. The V end lost 3 bases, the J end lost 0 bases, and 11 bases lay between the germline ends. The CDR3 spans 15 residues. The CDR3 sequence is CASSWRRSSTDTQYF. Written as DNA, the CDR3 is TGCGCCAGCAGCTGGAGACGAAGTAGCACAGATACGCAGTATTTT.

The chain recombines TRBV29-1 with TRBJ1-1; D is ambiguous. Germline V gene sequence: CDR1 SQVTM, CDR2 ANQGSEA. The V and J ends lost 0 bases and 3 bases respectively, with 14 bases between them. This CDR3 is built from 15 residues. The chain's CDR3 is CSVEDLPTADTEAFF. The CDR3 DNA reads as TGCAGCGTTGAAGATCTCCCGACGGCGGACACTGAAGCTTTCTTT.

This clone was counted a single time. The chain carries TRBV27 and TRBJ1-1; D is uncertain. In germline, CDR1 is MNHEY, CDR2 SMNVEV (reference sequence). This CDR3 region has 12 residues. Trimming shortened V by 7 bases and J by 4 bases, and 10 bases separated the two germline ends. For the CDR3, the DNA is TGTGCCAGCAAGAGCGGAGGCACTGAAGCTTTCTTT. Protein: CASKSGGTEAFF.

The chain carries TRBV28 and TRBJ2-3; D gene ambiguous. V lost 3 bases and J lost 0, with 16 bases in between. The germline CDR1 and CDR2 sequences are MDHEN and SYDVKM. The CDR3 totals 17 residues. CDR3: CASSLVSFTTSTDTQYF. CDR3 bases: TGTGCCAGCAGTTTGGTTTCATTTACAACTAGCACAGATACGCAGTATTTT.

V and J are TRBV5-1 and TRBJ2-7; maybe TRBD2 (5 bases). V was pared by 2 bases and J by 5 bases, with 11 bases between. Germline V CDR1 and CDR2: SGHRS, YFSETQ. CDR3 length: 13 amino acids. CDR3: CASSFSAQDEQYF. In nucleotides, the CDR3 is TGCGCCAGCAGCTTTAGCGCCCAAGACGAGCAGTACTTC.

This rearrangement joins TRBV4-1 to TRBJ2-4; D uncertain. V was trimmed by 1 base and J by 1 base, leaving 8 bases between them. In germline, CDR1 is MGHRA, CDR2 YSYEKL. The CDR3 contains 15 residues. CDR3 sequence reads: CASSQAGRAKNIQYF. Written as DNA, the CDR3 is TGCGCCAGCAGCCAAGCGGGCAGGGCCAAAAACATTCAGTACTTC.

This CDR3 reads CASSRGISTGEDTQYF. CDR3 in DNA: TGCGCCAGCAGCAGGGGGATCTCAACCGGGGAAGATACGCAGTATTTT. The chain is built from TRBV5-1 and TRBJ2-3; D may be TRBD1 (6 bases). CDR1 is SGHRS and CDR2 is YFSETQ in the germline V gene. The CDR3 extends over 16 amino acids. Trimming pared 4 bases from V and 5 bases from J, leaving 20 bases between.

This clone was seen a single time. The chain couples TRBV19 to TRBJ2-5, with D possibly matching TRBD1 (6 bases). The DNA matches TRBJ2-7 better at its end, which makes the J call doubtful. There are 15 residues in the CDR3. Germline CDR1 LNHDA, CDR2 SQIVND (reference sequence). CDR3 in DNA: TGTGCCAGTAGTATGCAGCAGGGGATGTTGGACGAGCAGTACTTC. Encoded protein: CASSMQQGMLDEQYF.

The chain is built from TRBV5-8 and TRBJ2-1; the match to TRBD2 covers 9 bases. This CDR3 spans 15 amino acids. Germline V gives CDR1 SGHTS, CDR2 YDEGEE. Trimming removed 6 bases from V and 0 bases from J; junction bases left unmatched: 4. For the CDR3, the DNA is TGTGCCAGCAATAGCGGGGGAAGCTCCTACAATGAGCAGTTCTTC. Residues: CASNSGGSSYNEQFF.

The chain has TRBV13 and TRBJ2-3, with TRBD2 matching 11 bases. The J segment lost 5 bases and the V segment lost 0 bases, leaving 1 base of the junction unmatched. CDR3 size: 15 residues. In germline, CDR1 is PRHDT, CDR2 FYEKMQ (reference sequence). For the CDR3, the DNA is TGTGCCAGCAGCTTAGGGCTAGCGGGAGGAGATACGCAGTATTTT. It codes for CASSLGLAGGDTQYF.

The V gene is TRBV7-2, the J gene TRBJ2-3; D unresolved. Trimming took 2 bases from V and 7 from J, leaving 10 bases between them. This CDR3 is built from 13 residues. The germline CDR1 and CDR2 sequences are SGHTA and FQGNSA. As DNA, the CDR3 is TGTGCCAGCAGCTTAACATCTACAAATACGCAGTATTTT. This encodes CASSLTSTNTQYF.

Only one count was recorded for this clone. The chain couples TRBV27 to TRBJ2-7; tentative D call: TRBD2 (6 bases). V lost 4 bases and J lost 3, with 13 bases in between. Germline-derived CDR1 and CDR2 are MNHEY and SMNVEV (reference sequence). This CDR3 is built from 14 residues. CDR3 in amino acids: CASSYTWGGYEQYF. The DNA for the CDR3 is TGTGCCAGCAGTTATACGTGGGGAGGCTACGAGCAGTACTTC.

The chain is built from TRBV2 and TRBJ2-1, with D possibly TRBD1 on 5 matching bases. The germline gives CDR1 SNHLY, CDR2 FYNNEI. The CDR3 is 14 amino acids. V dropped 7 bases and J dropped 8 bases, with 18 bases sitting between them. The CDR3 region is CASTWELPRDEQFF. CDR3 sequence (DNA): TGTGCCAGCACCTGGGAATTGCCCAGGGATGAGCAGTTCTTC.

This clone was seen only once. The chain recombines TRBV12-5 with TRBJ2-1; D is undetermined. This CDR3 has 11 amino acids. Germline V gives CDR1 LGHNT, CDR2 FRNRAP. V lost 3 bases and J 5 bases, leaving 2 bases between the germline ends. CDR3 region: CASGFHNEQFF. CDR3 DNA sequence: TGTGCTAGTGGTTTCCACAATGAGCAGTTCTTC.

The chain links TRBV28 to TRBJ2-7; D unclear. The V gene lost 2 bases and the J gene lost 6 bases, with 11 bases spanning the gap. Per germline, CDR1 MDHEN and CDR2 SYDVKM. The CDR3 spans 13 residues. CDR3 sequence: CASSLPNIPEQYF. In DNA, the CDR3 is TGTGCCAGCAGTTTACCGAATATACCCGAGCAGTACTTC.

The V gene is TRBV9, the J gene TRBJ1-4; 12 positions match TRBD1. In germline, CDR1 is SGDLS, CDR2 YYNGEE. The CDR3 totals 16 residues. V dropped 0 bases and J dropped 7; count of bases not matched to a gene: 4. The CDR3 DNA reads as TGTGCCAGCAGCGTAGAGGGGACAGGGGGCGCTGAAAAACTGTTTTTT. Protein product: CASSVEGTGGAEKLFF. Full variable domain (rest looked up from reference TRBV9 and TRBJ1-4): DSGVTQTPKHLITATGQRVTLRCSPRSGDLSVYWYQQSLDQGLQFLIQYYNGEERAKGNILERFSAQQFPDLHSELNLSSLELGDSALYFCASSVEGTGGAEKLFFGSGTQLSVL.

The chain uses TRBV27 and TRBJ1-5; 9 positions agree with TRBD1. J was trimmed by 4 bases and V by 5 bases; bases with no gene match: 6. Germline CDR1 MNHEY, CDR2 SMNVEV (reference sequence). CDR3 length: 15 amino acids. CDR3 loop: CASSMGQGSNQPQHF. The CDR3, as DNA: TGTGCCAGCAGTATGGGACAGGGAAGTAATCAGCCCCAGCATTTT.

CDR3 nucleotides: TGTGCCAGCAAACCCGCGGGCCTACAGGGGGTCACTGAAGCTTTCTTT. It is translated as CASKPAGLQGVTEAFF. The chain recombines TRBV27 with TRBJ1-1; 8 bases match TRBD1. This CDR3 is built from 16 residues. The germline gives CDR1 MNHEY, CDR2 SMNVEV (reference sequence). Trimming took 7 bases from V and 4 from J; bases not matched to a gene: 14.

Details on this clone: This same CDR3 is encoded by further DNA sequences in the sample. This rearrangement joins TRBV5-1 to TRBJ2-2; no firm D call. Germline values: CDR1 SGHRS, CDR2 YFSETQ. CDR3 length: 15 amino acids. V was cut by 0 bases and J by 0 bases, with 6 bases left in between. CDR3 nucleotide sequence: TGCGCCAGCAGCTTGGGACGGTCGAACACCGGGGAGCTGTTTTTT. It specifies CASSLGRSNTGELFF.

This clone appeared once. The chain employs TRBV27 and TRBJ2-3; the D is unclear. With 7 bases removed from V and 1 base from J, the gap between germline ends came to 9 bases. Germline lookup yields CDR1 MNHEY and CDR2 SMNVEV (reference sequence). The length of the CDR3 is 13 residues. The DNA of the CDR3 is TGTGCCAGCACCGACTGGGGCACAGATACGCAGTATTTT. Its protein product is CASTDWGTDTQYF.

The chain employs TRBV19 and TRBJ2-7, with a tentative D call TRBD2 (5 bases). V lost 2 bases and J lost 6, with 14 bases in between. Germline V gene data show CDR1 as LNHDA and CDR2 as SQIVND (reference sequence). This CDR3 comprises 14 residues. The CDR3 bases are TGTGCCAGTAGTATAAGAGAGGGCCATGTCGAGCAGTACTTC. Amino acid sequence: CASSIREGHVEQYF.

This clone has just one count. V is TRBV19 and J is TRBJ2-7; 7 bases agree with TRBD2. The CDR3 spans 13 residues. V dropped 9 bases and J dropped 2; count of bases not matched to a gene: 7. CDR1 LNHDA and CDR2 SQIVND come from the germline V gene (reference sequence). CDR3 coding DNA: TGTGCCAGCAGCGGGAATTTGGCCTACGAGCAGTACTTC. Its protein product is CASSGNLAYEQYF.